What follows are 18 T cell receptor beta chains derived from one specimen sequenced in a study of blood T cell repertoires in COVID-19 (dated by TCRdb to 2020 to 2022). The library relied on the immunoSEQ multiplex PCR assay. What TCRdb holds here is the immuneACCESS table cut down to in-frame rearrangements. Part of the clones is not present; checked against another copy, under half of the missing clones reflect an unresolved V gene, and the others are unexplained. This sample comprises 310,000 or so clones, just over 85% of them detected only once. Around 9.3% of the sample is held by the ten biggest clonotypes. Specimen: PBMCs or T cells enriched from blood (not recorded which). Receptor source: a woman aged 18-29 years who had recovered from COVID-19.

This rearrangement joins TRBV7-3 to TRBJ2-7; TRBD1 matches at 8 bases. Germline V gene sequence: CDR1 SGHTA, CDR2 FQGTGA. After removal of 4 bases from V and 5 bases from J, the junction contained 1 base not matched to a gene. The CDR3 runs 12 residues. CDR3 protein: CASSSTGDEQYF. CDR3 DNA: TGTGCCAGCAGCTCGACAGGGGACGAGCAGTACTTC. Full variable domain (outside the CDR3, taken from reference TRBV7-3 and TRBJ2-7): GAGVSQTPSNKVTEKGKYVELRCDPISGHTALYWYRQSLGQGPEFLIYFQGTGAADDSGLPNDRFFAVRPEGSVSTLKIQRTERGDSAVYLCASSSTGDEQYFGPGTRLTVT.

CDR3 nucleotides: TGTGCCAGTACCCATCAGGGGGCGTTCGCAACTAATGAAAAACTGTTTTTT. It specifies CASTHQGAFATNEKLFF. V gene TRBV19 combines with J gene TRBJ1-4; 8 positions match TRBD1. The CDR3 contains 17 residues. The V gene's germline CDR1 is LNHDA and CDR2 SQIVND (reference sequence). V shed 7 bases, J shed 0 bases, and the junction held 10 bases outside the gene matches. Looking up the rest from reference TRBV19 and TRBJ1-4 gives the full variable domain: DGGITQSPKYLFRKEGQNVTLSCEQNLNHDAMYWYRQDPGQGLRLIYYSQIVNDFQKGDIAEGYSVSREKKESFPLTVTSAQKNPTAFYLCASTHQGAFATNEKLFFGSGTQLSVL.

CDR3 sequence reads: CASSLAVWTNTEAFF. The CDR3 DNA follows: TGTGCCAGCAGCTTAGCGGTATGGACTAACACTGAAGCTTTCTTT. This chain joins TRBV11-2 and TRBJ1-1; D remains ambiguous. V lost 1 base and J lost 2, with 11 bases in between. Per the germline V gene, CDR1 is SGHAT and CDR2 is FQNNGV. The length of the CDR3 is 15 residues.

The chain is built from TRBV20-1 and TRBJ2-7, with TRBD1 identical over 9 bases. After removal of 3 bases from V and 3 bases from J, the junction contained 6 bases not matched to a gene. This CDR3 region has 14 residues. The V gene's germline CDR1 is DFQATT and CDR2 SNEGSKA (reference sequence). The CDR3 DNA follows: TGCAGTGCTAGTTTAGCGACAGGGGGCTACGAGCAGTACTTC. Its protein is CSASLATGGYEQYF.

The chain recombines TRBV9 with TRBJ2-3; tentatively, D is TRBD2 (7 bases). V was clipped by 3 bases and J by 2 bases, with 13 bases between them. Germline loops: CDR1 SGDLS, CDR2 YYNGEE. This CDR3 spans 15 amino acids. The CDR3 region has the DNA TGTGCCAGCAGCGAAGAGGGGGGGATCACAGATACGCAGTATTTT. Protein: CASSEEGGITDTQYF.

The V gene is TRBV6-5, the J gene TRBJ2-7; weak D call: TRBD1 (6 bases). CDR3 length: 13 amino acids. Trimming pared 7 bases from V and 2 bases from J, leaving 12 bases between. The germline CDR1 and CDR2 sequences are MNHEY and SVGAGI. CDR3 bases: TGTGCCAGCACTCTGACAGGCGCCTACGAGCAGTACTTC. This gives the protein CASTLTGAYEQYF.

The CDR3 bases are TGTGCCAGCTCTCTAAACCGGGGACTAGCGGGCCCGGGTACGCAGTATTTT. It translates to CASSLNRGLAGPGTQYF. This chain links TRBV18 with TRBJ2-3; 12 bases line up with TRBD2. The V and J ends lost 6 bases and 8 bases, in that order; junction bases with no gene match: 15. CDR1 and CDR2 from the germline V gene are KGHSH and LQKENI. The CDR3 extends over 17 amino acids.

This clone was observed a single time. This rearrangement joins TRBV30 to TRBJ2-3, with TRBD1 as a possible D gene (6 bases). The V gene's germline CDR1 is GTSNPN and CDR2 SVGIG (reference sequence). V dropped 3 bases and J dropped 2 bases, with 12 bases sitting between them. The length of the CDR3 is 14 residues. The CDR3 protein is CAWRNQGNTDTQYF. The CDR3 region has the DNA TGTGCCTGGAGGAACCAGGGGAACACAGATACGCAGTATTTT.

The V gene is TRBV29-1, the J gene TRBJ2-7; 7 positions agree with TRBD1. The V gene's germline CDR1 is SQVTM and CDR2 ANQGSEA. The V and J ends lost 7 bases and 5 bases, in that order; junction bases with no gene match: 11. This CDR3 spans 13 amino acids. The DNA for the CDR3 is TGCAGCGCTACAGGGGAGTTTGCAGACGAGCAGTACTTC. Its protein product is CSATGEFADEQYF.

This rearrangement joins TRBV30 to TRBJ1-1; D not resolved. This CDR3 is 12 amino acids long. Between the trimmed V and J ends, which lost 5 bases and 1 base, there was a span of 8 bases. The germline V gene has CDR1 GTSNPN and CDR2 SVGIG (reference sequence). CDR3: CAWEPGNTEAFF. The CDR3 coding sequence is TGTGCCTGGGAGCCGGGGAACACTGAAGCTTTCTTT.

V gene TRBV9 combines with J gene TRBJ1-2, with 12 bases lining up with TRBD1. Germline V gene lookup returns CDR1 SGDLS and CDR2 YYNGEE. Germline trimming cut 0 bases from V and 5 bases from J; bases unmatched to any gene: 11. The CDR3 sequence is 18 residues long. CDR3 region: CASSVAGTGGVIPYGYTF. The CDR3 DNA reads TGTGCCAGCAGCGTAGCCGGGACAGGGGGCGTTATCCCTTATGGCTACACCTTC.

This chain connects TRBV29-1 to TRBJ1-1; D is unresolved. The germline V and J ends were trimmed by 4 bases and 3 bases, with 6 bases remaining between them. From germline, CDR1 is SQVTM and CDR2 ANQGSEA. The CDR3 sequence is 11 residues long. The CDR3 here is CSVGGYTEAFF. The CDR3 DNA follows: TGCAGCGTTGGCGGATACACTGAAGCTTTCTTT. Full variable domain (rest looked up from reference TRBV29-1 and TRBJ1-1): SAVISQKPSRDICQRGTSLTIQCQVDSQVTMMFWYRQQPGQSLTLIATANQGSEATYESGFVIDKFPISRPNLTFSTLTVSNMSPEDSSIYLCSVGGYTEAFFGQGTRLTVV.

The chain recombines TRBV30 with TRBJ1-4, with D possibly TRBD1 on 5 matching bases. The CDR3 covers 16 residues. In germline, CDR1 is GTSNPN, CDR2 SVGIG (reference sequence). V lost 3 bases, J lost 4 bases, and 18 bases lay in between. The CDR3 sequence is CAWSSHIPGLNEKLFF. Written as DNA, the CDR3 is TGTGCCTGGAGCTCTCACATTCCAGGGCTTAATGAAAAACTGTTTTTT.

The CDR3 sequence is CASTAGGGQPQHF. The CDR3 region has the DNA TGTGCCAGCACCGCAGGCGGGGGACAGCCCCAGCATTTT. V is TRBV6-5 and J is TRBJ1-5; D possibly corresponds to TRBD1 (5 bases). CDR1 and CDR2 from the germline V gene are MNHEY and SVGAGI. V lost 7 bases and J lost 7, with 14 bases in between. The CDR3 runs to 13 residues.

The rearrangement joins TRBV14 to TRBJ2-7; D remains ambiguous. This CDR3 is built from 12 residues. Germline-derived CDR1 and CDR2 are SGHDN and FVKESK. The V gene lost 4 bases and the J gene lost 3 bases, with 7 bases spanning the gap. The CDR3 region has the DNA TGTGCCAGCAGCCCGACGGGCTACGAGCAGTACTTC. Encoded protein: CASSPTGYEQYF. The full variable domain, in which reference TRBV14 and TRBJ2-7 provide the parts outside the CDR3, is EAGVTQFPSHSVIEKGQTVTLRCDPISGHDNLYWYRRVMGKEIKFLLHFVKESKQDESGMPNNRFLAERTGGTYSTLKVQPAELEDSGVYFCASSPTGYEQYFGPGTRLTVT.

The chain couples TRBV7-9 to TRBJ2-1, with 14 nucleotides matching TRBD2. The CDR3 extends over 15 amino acids. CDR1 SEHNR and CDR2 FQNEAQ come from the germline V gene (reference sequence). The junction had 4 bases not matched to a gene; V was cut back by 4 bases and J by 8 bases. For the CDR3, the DNA is TGTGCCAGCAGCTCCGGGACTAGCGGGAGCGATGAGCAGTTCTTC. This encodes CASSSGTSGSDEQFF.

This chain joins TRBV11-2 and TRBJ1-1; D call uncertain. The length of the CDR3 is 12 residues. The ends were cut back, 2 bases at V and 11 bases at J, with 12 bases in the middle. CDR1 and CDR2 (germline): SGHAT, FQNNGV. This CDR3 reads CASSLSSTAAFF. For the CDR3, the DNA is TGTGCCAGCAGCTTAAGCTCGACTGCGGCTTTCTTT.

To note about this clone: Additional DNA sequences in this sample encode the identical CDR3. The chain joins TRBV19 to TRBJ1-5; 7 nucleotides line up with TRBD1. From germline, CDR1 is LNHDA and CDR2 SQIVND (reference sequence). Trimming cost V 0 bases and J 7 bases; bases outside gene matches: 3. There are 14 residues in the CDR3. The CDR3 DNA reads TGTGCCAGTAGTATAGAACAGGGGAACCAGCCCCAGCATTTT. Encoded protein: CASSIEQGNQPQHF.